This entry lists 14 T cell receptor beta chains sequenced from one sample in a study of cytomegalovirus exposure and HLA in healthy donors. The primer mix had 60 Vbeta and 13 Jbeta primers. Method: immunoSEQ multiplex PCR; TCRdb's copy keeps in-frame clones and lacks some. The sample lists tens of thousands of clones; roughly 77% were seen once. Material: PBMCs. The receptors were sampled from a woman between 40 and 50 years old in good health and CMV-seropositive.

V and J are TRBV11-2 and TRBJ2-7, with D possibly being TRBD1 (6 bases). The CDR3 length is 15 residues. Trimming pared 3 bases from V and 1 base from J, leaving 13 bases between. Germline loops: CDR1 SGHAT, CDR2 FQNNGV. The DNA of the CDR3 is TGTGCCAGCAGCTTGGGAACAGGGTCATCCTACGAGCAGTACTTC. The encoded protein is CASSLGTGSSYEQYF.

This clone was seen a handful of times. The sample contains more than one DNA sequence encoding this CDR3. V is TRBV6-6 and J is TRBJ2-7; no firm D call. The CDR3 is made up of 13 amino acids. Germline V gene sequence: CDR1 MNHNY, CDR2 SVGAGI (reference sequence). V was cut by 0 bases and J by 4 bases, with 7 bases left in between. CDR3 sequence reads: CASSYSSSYEQYF. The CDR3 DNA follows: TGTGCCAGCAGTTACTCATCTTCTTACGAGCAGTACTTC.

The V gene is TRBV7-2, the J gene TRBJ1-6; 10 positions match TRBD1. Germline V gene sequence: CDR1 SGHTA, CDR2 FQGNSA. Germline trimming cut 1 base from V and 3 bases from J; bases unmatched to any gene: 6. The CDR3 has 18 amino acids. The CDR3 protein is CASSLVFDRGLYNSPLHF. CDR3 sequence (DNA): TGTGCCAGCAGCTTAGTATTCGACAGGGGGCTCTATAATTCACCCCTCCACTTT.

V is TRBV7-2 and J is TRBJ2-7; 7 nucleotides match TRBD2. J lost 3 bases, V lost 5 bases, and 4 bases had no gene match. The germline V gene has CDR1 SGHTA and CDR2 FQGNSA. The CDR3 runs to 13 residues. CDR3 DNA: TGTGCCAGCAGCGGGGCTAGCGGCTACGAGCAGTACTTC. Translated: CASSGASGYEQYF.

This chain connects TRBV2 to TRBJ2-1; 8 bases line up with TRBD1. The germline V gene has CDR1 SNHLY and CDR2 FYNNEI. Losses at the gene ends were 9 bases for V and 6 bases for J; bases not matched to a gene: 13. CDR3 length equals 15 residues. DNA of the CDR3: TGTGCCAGTTTCACCAGGGGGCGCGTGAGCAATGAGCAGTTCTTC. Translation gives CASFTRGRVSNEQFF. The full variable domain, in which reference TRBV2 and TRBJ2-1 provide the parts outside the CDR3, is EPEVTQTPSHQVTQMGQEVILRCVPISNHLYFYWYRQILGQKVEFLVSFYNNEISEKSEIFDDQFSVERPDGSNFTLKIRSTKLEDSAMYFCASFTRGRVSNEQFFGPGTRLTVL.

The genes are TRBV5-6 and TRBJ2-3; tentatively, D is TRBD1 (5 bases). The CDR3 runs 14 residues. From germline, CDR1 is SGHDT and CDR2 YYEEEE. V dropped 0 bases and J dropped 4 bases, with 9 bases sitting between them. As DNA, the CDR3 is TGTGCCAGCAGCTTGGGTGGACAACCAGATACGCAGTATTTT. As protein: CASSLGGQPDTQYF.

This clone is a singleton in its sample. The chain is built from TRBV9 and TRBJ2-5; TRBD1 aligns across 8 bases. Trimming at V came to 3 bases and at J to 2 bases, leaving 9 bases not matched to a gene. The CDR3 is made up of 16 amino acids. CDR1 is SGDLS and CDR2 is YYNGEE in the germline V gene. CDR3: CASSGLGYRGQETQYF. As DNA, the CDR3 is TGTGCCAGCAGCGGTCTGGGATACAGGGGGCAAGAGACCCAGTACTTC.

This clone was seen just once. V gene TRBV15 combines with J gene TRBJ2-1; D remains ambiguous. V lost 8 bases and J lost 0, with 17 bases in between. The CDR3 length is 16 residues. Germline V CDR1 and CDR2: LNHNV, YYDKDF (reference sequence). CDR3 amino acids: CATAVSKMSSYNEQFF. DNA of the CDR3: TGTGCCACCGCGGTATCGAAGATGAGCTCCTACAATGAGCAGTTCTTC.

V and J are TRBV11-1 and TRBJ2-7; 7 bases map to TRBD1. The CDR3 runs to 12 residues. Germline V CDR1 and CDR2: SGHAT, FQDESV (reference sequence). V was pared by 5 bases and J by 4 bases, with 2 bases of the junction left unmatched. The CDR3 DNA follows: TGTGCCAGCAGCATGGACAGGTACGAGCAGTACTTC. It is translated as CASSMDRYEQYF.

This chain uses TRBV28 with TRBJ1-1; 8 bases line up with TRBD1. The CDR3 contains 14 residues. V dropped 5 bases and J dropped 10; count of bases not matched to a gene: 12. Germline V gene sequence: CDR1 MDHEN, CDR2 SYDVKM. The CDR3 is CASSPPQGAIRAFF. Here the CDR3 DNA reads TGTGCCAGCAGTCCACCCCAGGGGGCTATAAGAGCTTTCTTT.

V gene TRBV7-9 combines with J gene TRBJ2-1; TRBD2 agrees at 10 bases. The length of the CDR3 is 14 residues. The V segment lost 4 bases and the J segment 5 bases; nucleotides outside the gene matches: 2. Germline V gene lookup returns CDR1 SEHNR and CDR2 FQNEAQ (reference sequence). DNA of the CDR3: TGTGCCAGCAGCTATAGCGGGGGGCACAATGAGCAGTTCTTC. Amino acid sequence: CASSYSGGHNEQFF.

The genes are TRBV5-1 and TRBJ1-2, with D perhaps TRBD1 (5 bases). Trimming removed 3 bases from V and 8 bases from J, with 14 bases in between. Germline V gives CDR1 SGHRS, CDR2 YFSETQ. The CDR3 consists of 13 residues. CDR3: CASSSRAGRGYTF. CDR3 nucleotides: TGCGCCAGCAGCTCTCGGGCAGGGCGCGGCTACACCTTC.

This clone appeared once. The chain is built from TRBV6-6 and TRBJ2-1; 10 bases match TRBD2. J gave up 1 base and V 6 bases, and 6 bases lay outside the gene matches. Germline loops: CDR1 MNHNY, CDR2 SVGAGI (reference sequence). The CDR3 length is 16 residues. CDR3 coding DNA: TGTGCCAGCAGACAGGGACTAGCGAGATCCTACAATGAGCAGTTCTTC. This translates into CASRQGLARSYNEQFF.

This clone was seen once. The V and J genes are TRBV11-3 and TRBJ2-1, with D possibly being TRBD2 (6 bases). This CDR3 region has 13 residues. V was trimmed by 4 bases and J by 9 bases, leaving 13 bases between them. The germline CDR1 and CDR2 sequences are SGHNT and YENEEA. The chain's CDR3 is CASSWEVVGEQFF. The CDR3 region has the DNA TGTGCCAGCAGCTGGGAGGTGGTGGGTGAGCAGTTCTTC.